The text below deals with one TCR beta chain. Its matching antigen is unknown. This specimen comes from a study of cytomegalovirus exposure and HLA in healthy donors. Study summary: Researchers previously reported finding fewer than 140 million unique TCR beta sequences from about 200 million T cells.

Notes on the study in general: Reportedly, diagnosis of cytomegalovirus status by the classifier showed high specificity and sensitivity.

V was clipped by 0 bases and J by 9 bases; unmatched bases: 12. The CDR3 consists of 17 residues. CDR1 is MGHRA and CDR2 is YSYEKL in the germline V gene. Primers: 60 Vbeta forward and 13 Jbeta reverse. The data were produced by immunoSEQ multiplex PCR, yet TCRdb's version contains in-frame clones alone and is incomplete. The sample has 150,000 or so clones; around 85% are singletons. This clonotype was obtained from a man aged 50-60 years in good health and CMV-seropositive. The chain recombines TRBV4-1 with TRBJ2-5; TRBD2 matches 11 bases. The sequenced sample was PBMCs. CDR3 region: CASSQELAGGPFGAQYF. DNA for the CDR3: TGCGCCAGCAGCCAAGAGCTAGCGGGAGGCCCCTTCGGGGCCCAGTACTTC.